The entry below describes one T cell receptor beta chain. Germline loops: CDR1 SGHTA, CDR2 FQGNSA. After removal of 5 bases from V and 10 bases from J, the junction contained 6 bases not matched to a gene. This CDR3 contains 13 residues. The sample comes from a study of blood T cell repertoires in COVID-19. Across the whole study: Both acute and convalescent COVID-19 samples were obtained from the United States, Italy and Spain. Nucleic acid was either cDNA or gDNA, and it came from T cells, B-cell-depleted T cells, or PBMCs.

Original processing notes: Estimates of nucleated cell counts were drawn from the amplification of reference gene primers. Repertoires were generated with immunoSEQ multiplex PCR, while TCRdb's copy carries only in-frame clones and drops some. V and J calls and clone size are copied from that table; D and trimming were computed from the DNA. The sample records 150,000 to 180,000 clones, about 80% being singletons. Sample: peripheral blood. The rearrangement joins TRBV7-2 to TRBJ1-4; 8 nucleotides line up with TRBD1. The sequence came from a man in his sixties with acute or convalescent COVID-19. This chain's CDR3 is CASSPTGVGKLFF. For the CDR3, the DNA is TGTGCCAGCAGCCCGACAGGGGTCGGAAAACTGTTTTTT. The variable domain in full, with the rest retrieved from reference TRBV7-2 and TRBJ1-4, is GAGVSQSPSNKVTEKGKDVELRCDPISGHTALYWYRQSLGQGLEFLIYFQGNSAPDKSGLPSDRFSAERTGGSVSTLTIQRTQQEDSAVYLCASSPTGVGKLFFGSGTQLSVL.